This T cell receptor (beta chain) is drawn from a study of T cell repertoires in cytomegalovirus infection. This clonotype was detected only a few times. Its cognate antigen is unknown. Germline CDR1 and CDR2: SGHTA and FQGNSA. This CDR3 has 13 amino acids. The V end was cut by 5 bases, the J end by 5 bases, with 12 bases between. Points from the study as a whole: The response measured ex vivo was dominated by TCR beta clonotypes (HLA-C-restricted and CMV-specific). Summed frequency of public TCR beta families distinguished CMV carriers with the relevant HLA.

TCRdb re-analysed the reads in MiXCR, keeping a single row per CDR3 protein. Of some 310,000 distinct CDR3 sequences listed, more than 20% were seen once; the top ten hold about an eighth. Source: cultured PBMCs, taken from culture after CMV antigen stimulation. The clonotype originates from a human donor in good health (CMV status not recorded). Some clones in this sample may be carry-over from other donors' samples. The J gene is TRBJ1-1, the V gene TRBV7-2; D gene uncertain. The CDR3 loop reads CASSPLRVTEAFF. The CDR3, as DNA: TGTGCCAGCAGCCCCCTCCGAGTAACTGAAGCTTTCTTT.